This T cell receptor beta chain was profiled in a study of CD8 T cells in ankylosing spondylitis. Study-wide results and caveats: Researchers reportedly found disease-linked clones significantly enriched in matched ankylosing spondylitis synovial fluid. Disease-linked clones proved CD8+ and comparatively uncommon in peripheral blood. In the blood and synovial fluid of reactive arthritis, some motif variants had been previously reported. Made up of about eight highly homologous variants, a TCR beta motif appeared characteristic of ankylosing spondylitis blood.

Trimming left V 5 bases short and J 2 bases short, with 16 bases between. Per germline, CDR1 SGHTA and CDR2 FQGNSA. This CDR3 comprises 15 residues. As concerns this clonotype: Its target is not known.

Researchers built TCR beta libraries using quantitative 5'-RACE with molecular barcodes. TCRdb re-called the 5' RACE reads with MiXCR, one entry per CDR3 protein. The profile shows just under 550,000 distinct CDR3 sequences, about 12% of them singletons. The rearrangement links TRBV7-2 to TRBJ2-7; D is perhaps TRBD2 (6 bases). Sequencing was performed on blood, either unsorted or a sorted T cell fraction (not recorded which). The sequence derives from a male donor with ankylosing spondylitis. The CDR3 here is CASSTVGGAPYEQYF. CDR3 nucleotides: TGTGCCAGCAGCACGGTTGGCGGGGCTCCCTACGAGCAGTACTTC. Together with reference TRBV7-2 and TRBJ2-7, the CDR3 gives the full variable domain: GAGVSQSPSNKVTEKGKDVELRCDPISGHTALYWYRQSLGQGLEFLIYFQGNSAPDKSGLPSDRFSAERTGGSVSTLTIQRTQQEDSAVYLCASSTVGGAPYEQYFGPGTRLTVT.